This T cell receptor (beta chain) is from a study of cytomegalovirus exposure and HLA in healthy donors. Study as a whole: Falling in the Caucasian-associated ancestry cluster were about 83% of 398 genotyped donors.

Study-wide results and caveats: The listing of 150 to 200 TCR beta chains classed them as cytomegalovirus-associated. Sequencing had likely introduced a cluster of highly shared sequence variants as an artifact.

Trimming took 7 bases from V and 8 from J, leaving 18 bases between them. CDR1 and CDR2 from the germline V gene are MGHRA and YSYEKL. This CDR3 region has 14 residues. This clone showed up just a few times. No antigen is known for it. Primers for the PCR totalled 60 Vbeta and 13 Jbeta. The data were produced by immunoSEQ multiplex PCR, yet TCRdb's version contains in-frame clones alone and is incomplete. The data show 150,000 to 200,000 clones, with approximately 80% seen just once and about 1.7% held by the top ten. The V and J genes are TRBV4-1 and TRBJ1-3; D unclear. Sequenced input: PBMCs. This sequence was found in a woman between 18 and 29 years old in good health and CMV-seronegative. The CDR3: CASTPRYPADTIYF. CDR3 bases: TGCGCCAGCACCCCAAGATACCCTGCAGACACCATATATTTT.